These 21 T cell receptor beta chains were all obtained from the same sample, sequenced in a study of T-cell memory formation after mild COVID-19 (dated by TCRdb to 2020 to 2022). The library was produced with 5' RACE. For sequencing, an Illumina NovaSeq 6000 was employed. In-frame beta chains were kept once TCRdb had trimmed the public reads at Q25 with fastp and called clones with MiXCR. Rows matching on CDR3 protein sequence are summarized as one entry with the most common DNA and genes. This sample holds under 400,000 distinct CDR3 sequences; approximately 29% were observed only once. Approximately 15% of the sample is taken by the ten largest. What was sequenced was PBMCs or a T cell subset sorted from them (not recorded which). These receptor sequences come from an adult woman who had mild COVID-19 (a few samples of this study predate the infection). The sample titles of this study are shuffled in the database, so cell type and time point are left out; the donor was told from shared clones.

The chain is built from TRBV4-2 and TRBJ2-7; 7 nucleotides line up with TRBD1. Trimming cost V 5 bases and J 2 bases; bases outside gene matches: 9. The CDR3 runs to 15 residues. The germline V gene encodes CDR1 LGHNA and CDR2 YNFKEQ. For the CDR3, the DNA is TGTGCCAGCAGCACACGACAGGGAGACCCCTACGAGCAGTACTTC. Amino acid sequence: CASSTRQGDPYEQYF.

This chain joins TRBV18 and TRBJ2-5; D ambiguous. Germline V gene data show CDR1 as KGHSH and CDR2 as LQKENI. Trimming pared 2 bases from V and 10 bases from J, leaving 17 bases between. This CDR3 is 14 amino acids long. CDR3 residues: CASSPWDLGSDQYF. CDR3 DNA sequence: TGTGCCAGCTCACCATGGGATTTGGGATCGGACCAGTACTTC.

This rearrangement joins TRBV7-3 to TRBJ2-1; 10 bases fit TRBD1. Germline CDR1 SGHTA, CDR2 FQGTGA. Trimming took 4 bases from V and 5 from J; bases not matched to a gene: 5. The CDR3 contains 15 residues. Written as DNA, the CDR3 is TGTGCCAGCAGCTCATTCGGGACAGGGGACAATGAGCAGTTCTTC. Protein: CASSSFGTGDNEQFF.

V gene TRBV4-1 combines with J gene TRBJ2-3; 8 nucleotides agree with TRBD2. Trimming took 0 bases from V and 5 from J; bases not matched to a gene: 16. CDR1 and CDR2 from the germline V gene are MGHRA and YSYEKL. The CDR3 consists of 19 residues. The CDR3 region has the DNA TGCGCCAGCAGCCAAGATTCGGGGGGTAGCGGGGTCTTGGGAGATACGCAGTATTTT. This translates into CASSQDSGGSGVLGDTQYF.

This clonotype occurred many times. CDR3 DNA sequence: TGTGCCAGCAGCTTACGCCCGGGGAACCGCGGGAGCCCTACAGATACGCAGTATTTT. Its protein is CASSLRPGNRGSPTDTQYF. The V gene is TRBV7-6, the J gene TRBJ2-3, with 7 bases matching TRBD2. The junction had 17 bases not matched to a gene; V was cut back by 2 bases and J by 3 bases. This CDR3 contains 19 residues. Germline V lookup: CDR1 SGHVS, CDR2 FNYEAQ. The full variable domain, completed using reference TRBV7-6 and TRBJ2-3, is GAGVSQSPRYKVTKRGQDVALRCDPISGHVSLYWYRQALGQGPEFLTYFNYEAQQDKSGLPNDRFSAERPEGSISTLTIQRTEQRDSAMYRCASSLRPGNRGSPTDTQYFGPGTRLTVL.

This clonotype has more than one count but fewer than ten. This chain connects TRBV29-1 to TRBJ2-1; 8 bases are shared with TRBD1. Looked up from germline, CDR1 is SQVTM and CDR2 is ANQGSEA. CDR3 length: 14 amino acids. Losses at the gene ends were 3 bases for V and 4 bases for J; bases not matched to a gene: 5. The CDR3 DNA reads as TGCAGCGTTGATAGACAGGGGCGATACAATGAGCAGTTCTTC. It encodes CSVDRQGRYNEQFF.

The chain links TRBV20-1 to TRBJ2-1; no reliable D call. V lost 0 bases and J lost 10, with 16 bases in between. Germline V gives CDR1 DFQATT, CDR2 SNEGSKA (reference sequence). The CDR3 spans 14 residues. The CDR3 spells CSARDPVGGWEQFF. CDR3 coding DNA: TGCAGTGCTAGAGATCCGGTCGGCGGCTGGGAGCAGTTCTTC.

As DNA, the CDR3 is TGTGCCAGCAGCCCGGTGGGACTCCAAGAGACCCAGTACTTC. Translation gives CASSPVGLQETQYF. The rearrangement joins TRBV7-8 to TRBJ2-5; a possible D gene is TRBD2 (6 bases). In germline, CDR1 is SGHVS, CDR2 FQNEAQ. The ends were cut back, 5 bases at V and 1 base at J, with 11 bases in the middle. The CDR3 has 14 amino acids.

There are a few counts of this clonotype. This chain uses TRBV27 with TRBJ2-1; 12 nucleotides align to TRBD2. The V gene's germline CDR1 is MNHEY and CDR2 SMNVEV (reference sequence). The CDR3 contains 17 residues. V lost 1 base and J lost 7; bases outside the gene matches: 8. The CDR3 sequence is CASSLLFGLAGSNEQFF. The CDR3 nucleotides are TGTGCCAGCAGTTTATTATTCGGACTAGCGGGATCTAATGAGCAGTTCTTC.

This chain links TRBV24-1 with TRBJ1-1; D unclear. Between the trimmed V and J ends, which lost 6 bases and 3 bases, there was a span of 7 bases. Germline V gives CDR1 KGHDR, CDR2 SFDVKD. This CDR3 contains 12 residues. The CDR3 is CATSNSDTEAFF. DNA of the CDR3: TGTGCCACCAGTAACTCTGACACTGAAGCTTTCTTT.

The rearrangement uses TRBV5-1 and TRBJ2-1; possibly TRBD1 for D (6 bases). Germline V lookup: CDR1 SGHRS, CDR2 YFSETQ. V was pared by 3 bases and J by 7 bases, with 17 bases between. The CDR3 loop spans 15 amino acids. The DNA of the CDR3 is TGCGCCAGCAGCTATTCAACAGGGATGGGGAATGAGCAGTTCTTC. This gives the protein CASSYSTGMGNEQFF.

This chain joins TRBV6-5 and TRBJ1-2; D remains ambiguous. Germline CDR1 and CDR2: MNHEY and SVGAGI. V lost 6 bases and J 7 bases, leaving 9 bases between the germline ends. This CDR3 region has 11 residues. CDR3 nucleotides: TGTGCCAGCAGGGCCGGGATTGGCTACACCTTC. Its translation is CASRAGIGYTF.

V usage is TRBV29-1 and J usage is TRBJ2-5; the match to TRBD2 covers 13 bases. The CDR3 length is 13 residues. V lost 6 bases, J lost 6 bases, and 4 bases stayed unmatched. Germline lookup yields CDR1 SQVTM and CDR2 ANQGSEA. The CDR3: CSVGLAGDKTQYF. The CDR3 DNA follows: TGCAGCGTCGGACTAGCGGGGGACAAGACCCAGTACTTC.

V usage is TRBV29-1 and J usage is TRBJ1-4; unclear D gene. Germline loops: CDR1 SQVTM, CDR2 ANQGSEA. The CDR3 is 13 residues long. The ends were cut back, 6 bases at V and 8 bases at J, with 16 bases in the middle. This CDR3 is CSVSRRLNEKLFF. CDR3 coding DNA: TGCAGCGTCTCAAGACGGTTAAACGAAAAACTGTTTTTT.

The chain carries TRBV24-1 and TRBJ1-2, with D hard to call. Germline V lookup: CDR1 KGHDR, CDR2 SFDVKD. The CDR3 contains 12 residues. The V end lost 1 base, the J end lost 2 bases, and 1 base lay between the germline ends. The CDR3 is CATSDLNYGYTF. The CDR3, as DNA: TGTGCCACCAGTGATTTAAACTATGGCTACACCTTC.

In this sample, this clonotype turned up many times. This chain links TRBV12-3 or TRBV12-4 with TRBJ2-1; 7 nucleotides align to TRBD2. Trimming cost V 6 bases and J 0 bases; bases outside gene matches: 17. CDR3 size: 19 residues. CDR3 nucleotides: TGTGCCAGCAGGCTAGCATACGCGCTAGCGGCAGCCTCCTACAATGAGCAGTTCTTC. The encoded protein is CASRLAYALAAASYNEQFF.

The J gene is TRBJ2-3, the V gene TRBV15; D call uncertain. Trimming removed 5 bases from V and 0 bases from J, with 9 bases in between. The germline gives CDR1 LNHNV, CDR2 YYDKDF (reference sequence). The CDR3 is made up of 14 amino acids. Here the CDR3 reads CATSVGVSTDTQYF. The CDR3 nucleotides read TGTGCCACCAGCGTAGGAGTCAGCACAGATACGCAGTATTTT.

The chain recombines TRBV7-2 with TRBJ2-7; maybe TRBD1 (6 bases). The CDR3 contains 13 residues. Trimming removed 3 bases from V and 3 bases from J, with 9 bases in between. Germline CDR1 reads SGHTA; CDR2 reads FQGNSA. This CDR3 is CASSLGHYYEQYF. Written as DNA, the CDR3 is TGTGCCAGCAGCTTGGGACACTACTACGAGCAGTACTTC.

The V call is TRBV7-2, the J call TRBJ2-2, with D hard to call. CDR3 length: 15 residues. The germline CDR1 and CDR2 sequences are SGHTA and FQGNSA. V dropped 3 bases and J dropped 5 bases, with 13 bases sitting between them. The CDR3: CASSFERELTGELFF. CDR3 DNA sequence: TGTGCCAGCAGCTTCGAGCGAGAGTTAACCGGGGAGCTGTTTTTT.

This clonotype has a handful of counts. This sequence joins TRBV7-9 and TRBJ2-2, with D maybe TRBD1 (5 bases). The CDR3 length is 15 residues. Germline V CDR1 and CDR2: SEHNR, FQNEAQ (reference sequence). Deletions cut 7 bases from V and 0 bases from J, with 12 bases between. The CDR3 DNA reads TGTGCCAGCATCCCCCGGACAACGAACACCGGGGAGCTGTTTTTT. Protein: CASIPRTTNTGELFF.

This clonotype was seen more than once but under ten times. The V gene is TRBV5-6, the J gene TRBJ2-1, with 11 bases identical to TRBD2. CDR3 length: 17 residues. Germline CDR1 reads SGHDT; CDR2 reads YYEEEE. V lost 4 bases and J lost 5; bases outside the gene matches: 11. The CDR3 sequence: CASSPDTGLAANNEQFF. The DNA of the CDR3 is TGTGCCAGCAGCCCCGATACGGGACTAGCGGCAAACAATGAGCAGTTCTTC.